The rows below give T cell receptor beta chains drawn from one sample of a study of blood T cell repertoires in COVID-19. Assay: immunoSEQ multiplex PCR; the TCRdb copy retains only in-frame clones and omits some. The sample holds over 200,000 clones, roughly nine tenths seen once. The sample taken for sequencing was peripheral blood. These receptors came from a young woman who had recovered from COVID-19. The conserved cysteine and the conserved F or W are not part of the CDR3 here.

V	J	CDR3
TRBV10-3	TRBJ2-1	AISSSGEQF
TRBV9	TRBJ2-1	ASSATSGSTSEQF
TRBV19	TRBJ2-2	ASTTGRDYAGELF
TRBV18	TRBJ1-2	ASSPPTDREDGYT
TRBV7-9	TRBJ1-1	ASSPGQGPVRAEAF
TRBV28	TRBJ1-5	ASSPWGGSNQPQH
TRBV7-2	TRBJ1-5	ASSARGGQGPQH
TRBV9	TRBJ1-2	ASSVGAPGYSHGYT
TRBV12-3/TRBV12-4	TRBJ1-1	ASSLGGEAF
TRBV21-1	TRBJ2-3	ASSKEDRGRGDTQY
TRBV4-1	TRBJ2-1	ASSQESTSGMYEQF
TRBV11-2	TRBJ2-5	ASAGGIVETQY
TRBV19	TRBJ2-2	ASSISGTGVLYTGELF
TRBV9	TRBJ1-1	ASSVATGGTWDTEAF
TRBV6-2/TRBV6-3	TRBJ1-2	ASSPREGDGYT
TRBV5-1	TRBJ1-1	ASSLVRGNTEAF
TRBV25-1	TRBJ2-4	ASSDSGDYKNIQY
TRBV13	TRBJ2-2	ASSNRGDTGELF
TRBV2	TRBJ1-2	ASRPGQGLGRVWGYT
TRBV7-2	TRBJ2-7	ASSQFYEQY
TRBV24-1	TRBJ2-1	ATSDRTSGSFNEQF
TRBV27	TRBJ2-1	ASSFVGPNPAGGPNEQF
TRBV29-1	TRBJ2-5	SVEHREAGETQY
TRBV24-1	TRBJ2-1	ATSDSRENEQF
TRBV28	TRBJ1-2	ATRAGVLYGYT
TRBV7-7	TRBJ2-5	ASSFGGARETQY
TRBV15	TRBJ2-1	ATSWAGGGEQF
TRBV10-3	TRBJ2-2	AIRLTSNTGELF
TRBV4-1	TRBJ2-1	ASSQDPTSLAGGGNEQF
TRBV11-2	TRBJ2-1	ASHDIRGGEQF
TRBV2	TRBJ1-2	ASSGSGTNYGYT
TRBV10-2	TRBJ1-1	ASSGGRRRVTEAF
TRBV29-1	TRBJ1-1	SGQGMNTEAF
TRBV5-5	TRBJ1-1	ASSLGGPTEAF
TRBV11-2	TRBJ2-7	ASSLEAAGAPHEQY
TRBV5-1	TRBJ2-5	ASSLALAGGYQETQY
TRBV7-2	TRBJ1-3	ASRRGTGPSGNTIY
TRBV5-4	TRBJ1-1	ASSPRTGGVNTEAF
TRBV9	TRBJ2-7	ASSVYPEMTYEQY
TRBV28	TRBJ2-3	ASTQRAGGDADTQY
TRBV7-9	TRBJ2-7	ASSPDSSYEQY
TRBV18	TRBJ1-1	ASSPSQGLGPTEAF
TRBV7-6	TRBJ2-1	ASSSEIAHDSYNEQF
TRBV7-2	TRBJ2-1	ASSLTGQGIYNEQF
TRBV4-3	TRBJ2-2	ASSQDSPAANTGELF